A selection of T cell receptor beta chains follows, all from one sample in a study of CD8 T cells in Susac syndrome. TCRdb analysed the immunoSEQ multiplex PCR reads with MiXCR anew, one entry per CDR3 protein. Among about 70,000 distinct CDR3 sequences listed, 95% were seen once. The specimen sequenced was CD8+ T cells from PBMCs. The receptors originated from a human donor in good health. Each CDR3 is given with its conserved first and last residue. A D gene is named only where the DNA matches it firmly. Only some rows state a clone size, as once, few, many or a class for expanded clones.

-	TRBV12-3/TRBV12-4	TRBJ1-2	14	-	CASSSPGVGYGYTF	TGTGCCAGCAGTTCGCCCGGGGTTGGCTATGGCTACACCTTC
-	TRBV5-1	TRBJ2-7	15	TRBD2	CASSFHSGGTYEQYF	TGCGCCAGCAGTTTTCATAGCGGGGGAACCTACGAGCAGTACTTC
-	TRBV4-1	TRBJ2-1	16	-	CASSQARLAIYNEQFF	TGCGCCAGCAGCCAAGCGCGGCTAGCGATTTACAATGAGCAGTTCTTC
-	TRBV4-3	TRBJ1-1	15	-	CASSQDRNLNTEAFF	TGCGCCAGCAGCCAAGATCGGAACCTGAACACTGAAGCTTTCTTT
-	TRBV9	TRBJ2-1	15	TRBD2	CASSGRGDTYNEQFF	TGTGCCAGCAGCGGGCGGGGGGACACCTACAATGAGCAGTTCTTC
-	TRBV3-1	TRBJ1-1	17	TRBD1	CASSQEGWTGQNTEAFF	TGTGCCAGCAGCCAAGAAGGGTGGACAGGTCAGAACACTGAAGCTTTCTTT
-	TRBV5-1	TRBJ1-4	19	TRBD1	CASSWTGTGPSATNEKLFF	TGCGCCAGCAGCTGGACCGGGACAGGGCCCTCAGCAACTAATGAAAAACTGTTTTTT
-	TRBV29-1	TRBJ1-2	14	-	CSVVEPSNYYGYTF	TGCAGCGTTGTGGAGCCCTCTAATTACTATGGCTACACCTTC
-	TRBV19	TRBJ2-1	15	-	CASTPGSSASHEQFF	TGTGCCAGTACCCCTGGCTCATCCGCAAGCCATGAGCAGTTCTTC
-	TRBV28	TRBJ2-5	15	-	CASSLQVGSQETQYF	TGTGCCAGCAGTTTACAAGTAGGGTCCCAAGAGACCCAGTACTTC
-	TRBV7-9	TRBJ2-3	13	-	CASSVTLTDTQYF	TGTGCCAGCAGCGTGACTCTCACAGATACGCAGTATTTT
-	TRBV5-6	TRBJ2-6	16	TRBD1	CASSLGQGAGANVLTF	TGTGCCAGCAGCTTGGGACAGGGTGCGGGGGCCAACGTCCTGACTTTC
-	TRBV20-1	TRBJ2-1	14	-	CSARALDSHNEQFF	TGCAGTGCTAGAGCTCTGGACAGTCACAATGAGCAGTTCTTC
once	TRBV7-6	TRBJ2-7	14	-	CASSFRPGRYEQYF	TGTGCCAGCAGCTTCCGCCCGGGCCGCTACGAGCAGTACTTC
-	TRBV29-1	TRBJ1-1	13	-	CSVEGGTNTEAFF	TGCAGCGTTGAAGGGGGCACGAACACTGAAGCTTTCTTT
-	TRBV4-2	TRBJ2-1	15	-	CASSQDWGSYNEQFF	TGTGCCAGCAGCCAAGATTGGGGCTCCTACAATGAGCAGTTCTTC